This T cell receptor (beta chain) was identified in a study of HIV-infected patients and healthy controls. Whole blood was used without fractionation, so all unsorted peripheral T cells were included. General study results and limits: When repertoires were size-matched, rare events in HIV-infected data became overweighted. Untreated HIV+ repertoires had roughly threefold fewer distinct CDR3s and lower Shannon diversity than healthy controls. During therapy, HIV-associated CDR3s fell significantly in frequency, while CMV-associated CDR3s did not change significantly.

This clonotype rates as medium-sized. What it binds is unknown. 400 to 550 ng RNA was reverse transcribed with alpha and beta constant-region primers. Using multiplexing indices, alpha and beta chain libraries were generated apart by chain-specific third strand synthesis. TCRdb fed the 5' RACE reads into MiXCR, producing one record per CDR3 protein. Of about 10,000 distinct CDR3 sequences detected, around 7.5% appear once; the ten largest clones hold less than 6%. This clonotype was sampled from an adult in good health. Material for sequencing was blood.

CDR3 loop: CASSSQGGGAYEQYF. The CDR3 DNA is TGTGCCAGCAGCTCGCAGGGCGGGGGGGCCTACGAGCAGTACTTC. V gene TRBV7-2 combines with J gene TRBJ2-7; 9 bases map to TRBD2. The CDR3 is 15 amino acids. The ends lost 4 bases at V and 2 bases at J; junction bases unmatched: 6. Germline V gene data show CDR1 as SGHTA and CDR2 as FQGNSA.